A single sample gave rise to the 14 T cell receptor beta chains below, sequenced in a study of blood T cell repertoires in COVID-19. Profiled with immunoSEQ multiplex PCR; TCRdb holds only in-frame clones, not every one. The repertoire consists of fewer than 350,000 clones, with roughly 93% occurring once and the leading ten covering over 2%. The sequenced sample consisted of PBMCs or T cells enriched from blood (not recorded which). The receptors stem from a woman in her forties with acute COVID-19.

This clone was observed a single time. This chain links TRBV3-1 (or the pseudogene TRBV3-2) with TRBJ2-7; 7 bases map to TRBD1. Unmatched junction bases numbered 7, after V lost 4 bases and J lost 7 bases. This CDR3 is 13 amino acids long. Per the germline V gene, CDR1 is LGHDT and CDR2 is YNNKEL (reference sequence). The CDR3 here is CASSLRGLREQYF. CDR3 DNA: TGTGCCAGCAGCCTTAGGGGGCTTCGGGAGCAGTACTTC.

The gene calls are TRBV5-1 and TRBJ1-3, with 7 bases lining up with TRBD1. Germline CDR1 SGHRS, CDR2 YFSETQ. V lost 0 bases and J lost 4; bases outside the gene matches: 1. CDR3 size: 14 residues. The CDR3 protein is CASSLGQGGNTIYF. CDR3 coding DNA: TGCGCCAGCAGCTTGGGACAGGGCGGAAACACCATATATTTT.

The V and J genes are TRBV11-2 and TRBJ2-7; TRBD2 aligns across 7 bases. The J segment lost 5 bases and the V segment lost 2 bases, leaving 0 bases of the junction unmatched. The CDR3 loop spans 12 amino acids. Germline lookup yields CDR1 SGHAT and CDR2 FQNNGV. The DNA of the CDR3 is TGTGCCAGCAGCTTAAGCGGGGACGAGCAGTACTTC. Translating it yields CASSLSGDEQYF. Full variable domain (outside the CDR3, taken from reference TRBV11-2 and TRBJ2-7): EAGVAQSPRYKIIEKRQSVAFWCNPISGHATLYWYQQILGQGPKLLIQFQNNGVVDDSQLPKDRFSAERLKGVDSTLKIQPAKLEDSAVYLCASSLSGDEQYFGPGTRLTVT.

This sequence joins TRBV2 and TRBJ1-5; D unresolved. V was shortened by 3 bases and J by 6 bases, with 9 bases between the two germline ends. CDR1 SNHLY and CDR2 FYNNEI come from the germline V gene. This CDR3 spans 13 amino acids. The CDR3 is CASSDEGGQPQHF. The CDR3 region has the DNA TGTGCCAGCAGTGACGAAGGAGGTCAGCCCCAGCATTTT.

The chain couples TRBV7-6 to TRBJ2-5; D is perhaps TRBD1 (6 bases). The V end was cut by 7 bases, the J end by 4 bases, with 13 bases between. CDR1 is SGHVS, CDR2 FNYEAQ, per germline. This CDR3 spans 13 amino acids. The DNA of the CDR3 is TGTGCCAGCAACAGGGTACCTTTAGAGACCCAGTACTTC. Amino acid sequence: CASNRVPLETQYF.

The chain employs TRBV5-8 and TRBJ2-3; 11 bases align to TRBD2. This CDR3 has 16 residues. V lost 3 bases, J lost 6 bases, and 9 bases stayed unmatched. Germline CDR1 SGHTS, CDR2 YDEGEE. The CDR3 region is CASSSGTSGRRDTQYF. CDR3 sequence (DNA): TGTGCCAGCAGCTCCGGGACTAGCGGTCGACGGGATACGCAGTATTTT.

The DNA for the CDR3 is TGTGCCAGCCGTACCAGGAGGAGCTCCTATAATTCACCCCTCCACTTT. This gives the protein CASRTRRSSYNSPLHF. The chain combines TRBV2 with TRBJ1-6; no reliable D call. The V and J ends lost 8 bases and 0 bases respectively, with 14 bases between them. Germline-derived CDR1 and CDR2 are SNHLY and FYNNEI. The CDR3 contains 16 residues.

This clone has a single count. The chain links TRBV7-2 to TRBJ2-4, with 7 bases lining up with TRBD2. CDR1 and CDR2 (germline): SGHTA, FQGNSA. The CDR3 sequence is 12 residues long. The V and J ends lost 3 bases and 15 bases, in that order; junction bases with no gene match: 8. CDR3 coding DNA: TGTGCCAGCAGCTTTCAGCGGGACCGGCCGTACTTC. Residues: CASSFQRDRPYF.

This sequence joins TRBV7-2 and TRBJ2-7; the match to TRBD2 covers 9 bases. The CDR3 is made up of 15 amino acids. From germline, CDR1 is SGHTA and CDR2 FQGNSA. After removal of 1 base from V and 4 bases from J, the junction contained 5 bases not matched to a gene. The CDR3 sequence: CASSLGRGGNYEQYF. The CDR3 DNA reads as TGTGCCAGCAGCTTAGGGCGGGGGGGAAATTACGAGCAGTACTTC.

The CDR3 here is CATSDSGQGGTQYF. The CDR3 DNA sequence: TGTGCCACCAGTGATTCTGGCCAAGGAGGGACCCAGTACTTC. This chain links TRBV24-1 with TRBJ2-5; weak D call: TRBD2 (5 bases). The V and J ends lost 2 bases and 7 bases respectively, with 13 bases between them. Germline-derived CDR1 and CDR2 are KGHDR and SFDVKD. The CDR3 is 14 amino acids.

This clone was picked up many times. Compared with germline, one end of the junction differs, possibly owing to a read error. This chain joins TRBV7-6 and TRBJ1-1; no firm D call. Germline V lookup: CDR1 SGHVS, CDR2 FNYEAQ. The CDR3 has 15 amino acids. CDR3 residues: CASTLNPDGSTEAFF. The CDR3 region has the DNA TGTGCCAGCACCTTAAACCCTGACGGGAGCACTGAAGCTTTCTTT.

This clone has only one observation. V usage is TRBV21-1 and J usage is TRBJ2-3; TRBD2 was called by the table and not checked on the DNA. TRBV21-1 constitutes a pseudogene. The CDR3 consists of 13 residues. The CDR3 bases are TGTGCCAGGCTAGCGGGGGGGCCAGATACGCAGTATTTT. Encoded protein: CARLAGGPDTQYF.

In this sample, this clone turned up once. The chain uses TRBV28 and TRBJ1-6; D uncertain. Between the trimmed V and J ends, which lost 5 bases and 6 bases, there was a span of 2 bases. The CDR3 loop spans 11 amino acids. Germline V gene lookup returns CDR1 MDHEN and CDR2 SYDVKM. The CDR3 bases are TGTGCCAGCAGTCTTAATTCACCCCTCCACTTT. It yields the protein CASSLNSPLHF.

The J gene is TRBJ1-2, the V gene TRBV3-1 (or the pseudogene TRBV3-2), with D uncertain. The CDR3 has 14 amino acids. Germline assignment: CDR1 LGHDT and CDR2 YNNKEL (reference sequence). Trimming stripped 4 bases from V and 1 base from J, with 10 bases between. The CDR3 nucleotides read TGTGCCAGCAGCCCTTCCGAGGGTAACTATGGCTACACCTTC. Amino acid sequence: CASSPSEGNYGYTF.